The source of this T cell receptor (beta chain) is a study of blood T cell repertoires in COVID-19 (dated by TCRdb to 2020 to 2022). Notes on the research overall: Samples from collaborators originated in the United States, Italy and Spain and spanned both the acute and convalescent phases of COVID-19. The material from the prospective study consisted of cDNA or gDNA derived from T cells, B-cell-depleted T cells, or PBMCs. Subjects who had been exposed to COVID-19, were actively infected with it, or had recovered from it provided the deeply sampled blood TCRbeta repertoires that made up the dataset. A freely available public database, intended as a resource for researchers studying the immune response to SARS-CoV-2, is where the repertoires were released. The samples were drawn from the first 160 participants of the ongoing ImmuneRACE study and from some 1,300 subjects provided by 6 global collaborators. The sample metadata nearly always contained a de-identified subject ID, COVID-19 status, age in years and sex. Where available, HLA class I and class II types were obtained from metadata supplied by the sample provider rather than from assay-based typing.

TCRbeta CDR3 regions were amplified from genomic DNA using the immunoSEQ Assay, a bias-controlled multiplex PCR. From the authors' description of their analysis: The number of nucleated cells in each sample was estimated from the amplification of reference gene primers within the assay. To quantify the absolute abundance of each unique TCRbeta CDR3 rearrangement, sequence reads were collapsed and filtered. Productive Simpson clonality was computed per sample as the square root of Simpson's diversity index over productive rearrangements. TCRdb obtained this table from immuneACCESS and retained in-frame rearrangements with V and J assigned. These tables miss some clones; where compared with another copy, unresolved V genes account for less than half of the shortfall, and the remainder is unexplained. D and trimming were read from the DNA, whereas the V and J calls and clone size are those reported in that table. Here the sample has some 130,000 clones; 85% occur a single time. Roughly a tenth of the sample is taken by the ten largest.

A remark on this clone: This clone's antigen is unknown. Per-nucleotide qualities are absent, and no much larger clonotype sits a single base away.

V and J are truncated by 0 bases and 5 bases respectively, leaving an intervening sequence of 13 bases. From the germline V gene (reference sequence), CDR1 is LNHDA and CDR2 is SQIVND. The CDR3 sequence holds 15 residues, the cysteine and phenylalanine included. Of all the DNA, just the CDR3 is kept, 45 bases in frame from base 1. What the authors observed across the whole study: The amount of clinical and demographic metadata varied by source and participant and was provided uncurated.

The collaborating institutions used their own protocols to collect whole blood in K2EDTA tubes. Collaborator samples were shipped for TCRbeta analysis as frozen whole blood, isolated PBMCs, or DNA extracted from either sample type. Sequencing was carried out using peripheral blood. The chain is encoded by TRBV19 joined to TRBJ1-1, with no reliable assignment of the D segment. The receptor was derived from a man older than 75 with acute or convalescent COVID-19. The bases read TGTGCCAGTAGTATAGATCGGAGGGAAACGACTGAAGCTTTCTTT. Its protein is CASSIDRRETTEAFF.